Shown below are 9 T cell receptor beta chains from a single sample sequenced in a study of shared clonotypes between healthy human individuals. Naive CD8 cells lacked CD45RO, underwent positive selection for CCR7 and left out terminally differentiated effector memory CD45RA+ cells. Profiled with immunoSEQ multiplex PCR; TCRdb holds only in-frame clones, not every one. The sample lists around 2,000,000 clones; about 94% were seen once. Sequencing input: naive CD8+ T cells sorted from blood. The receptors originated from a young man in good health.

This chain joins TRBV7-9 and TRBJ1-1; weak D call: TRBD1 (5 bases). The CDR3 is 15 amino acids. Germline CDR1 reads SEHNR; CDR2 reads FQNEAQ (reference sequence). V was trimmed by 1 base and J by 1 base, leaving 10 bases between them. For the CDR3, the DNA is TGTGCCAGCAGCTTAGATACGGGGCAGAACACTGAAGCTTTCTTT. It yields the protein CASSLDTGQNTEAFF.

The chain carries TRBV6-5 and TRBJ1-2; possibly TRBD1 for D (5 bases). Germline CDR1 and CDR2: MNHEY and SVGAGI. This CDR3 region has 13 residues. V was trimmed by 2 bases and J by 8 bases, leaving 12 bases between them. For the CDR3, the DNA is TGTGCCAGCAGTTACACAGAGGGGCGCGGCTACACCTTC. As protein: CASSYTEGRGYTF.

This clone was recorded a few times. This chain uses TRBV7-9 with TRBJ2-1; maybe TRBD2 (6 bases). Trimming removed 7 bases from V and 2 bases from J, with 12 bases in between. The CDR3 has 14 residues. Germline-derived CDR1 and CDR2 are SEHNR and FQNEAQ (reference sequence). DNA of the CDR3: TGTGCCAGCACCTCGGAGGGTCCCTACAATGAGCAGTTCTTC. Protein sequence: CASTSEGPYNEQFF.

The chain carries TRBV29-1 and TRBJ2-1; the D call may be TRBD1 or TRBD2 (6 bases each). The CDR3 has 13 amino acids. Trimming stripped 4 bases from V and 7 bases from J, with 14 bases between. The germline V gene encodes CDR1 SQVTM and CDR2 ANQGSEA. This CDR3 reads CSVGGAWQNEQFF. DNA for the CDR3: TGCAGCGTTGGGGGGGCGTGGCAGAATGAGCAGTTCTTC.

This clone showed up just once. V usage is TRBV27 and J usage is TRBJ1-2; D not resolved. The V gene lost 5 bases and the J gene lost 5 bases, with 15 bases spanning the gap. This CDR3 region has 14 residues. Germline V gene data show CDR1 as MNHEY and CDR2 as SMNVEV (reference sequence). Written as DNA, the CDR3 is TGTGCCAGCAGTACCACGCCTCAGAGGTATGGCTACACCTTC. This sequence encodes CASSTTPQRYGYTF.

This chain joins TRBV19 and TRBJ1-1, with D unclear. The V gene lost 5 bases and the J gene lost 5 bases, with 12 bases spanning the gap. The CDR3 runs 13 residues. Germline V CDR1 and CDR2: LNHDA, SQIVND (reference sequence). The CDR3 region is CASSLPPGTEAFF. The CDR3, as DNA: TGTGCCAGTAGTCTACCGCCTGGGACTGAAGCTTTCTTT.

This chain connects TRBV7-9 to TRBJ2-1; D unclear. CDR3 size: 16 residues. Trimming removed 1 base from V and 0 bases from J, with 10 bases in between. Germline values: CDR1 SEHNR, CDR2 FQNEAQ (reference sequence). The CDR3 reads CASSLDQAPSYNEQFF. The CDR3 DNA reads TGTGCCAGCAGCTTAGATCAGGCTCCCTCCTACAATGAGCAGTTCTTC.

CDR3 sequence: CASRDPPDTQYF. The CDR3 DNA reads as TGTGCCAGCAGGGATCCACCAGATACGCAGTATTTT. The chain joins TRBV6-6 to TRBJ2-3; D unclear. Deletions cut 6 bases from V and 4 bases from J, with 8 bases between. Germline V CDR1 and CDR2: MNHNY, SVGAGI (reference sequence). This CDR3 is built from 12 residues.

The chain has TRBV5-6 and TRBJ2-7; TRBD1 agrees at 7 bases. With 4 bases clipped from V and 5 bases from J, the junction kept 9 bases outside the gene matches. The germline V gene encodes CDR1 SGHDT and CDR2 YYEEEE. This CDR3 spans 14 amino acids. CDR3 amino acids: CASSRQGELDEQYF. The CDR3 coding sequence is TGTGCCAGCAGCCGACAGGGAGAGTTGGACGAGCAGTACTTC.